The subject of this entry is one T cell receptor beta chain. What it binds is not known. These data come from a study of blood T cells in healthy people across ages. CDR3 size: 14 residues. V was cut by 1 base and J by 5 bases, with 14 bases left in between. Germline lookup yields CDR1 DFQATT and CDR2 SNEGSKA (reference sequence). The authors ran a second PCR of about 6 to 11 cycles using a sample-barcoded 5' primer and a J-beta primer mix. Each CDR3 protein is one row after TCRdb ran MiXCR on the 5' RACE reads. The data hold some 710,000 distinct CDR3 sequences, with 22% observed a single time. No fewer than 5.5 micrograms of total RNA were isolated from every sample. The study's findings and limits: A greater number of naive CD4+ cells and higher diversity distinguished long-lived donors from aged donors. The study regarded diversity estimates from one million T cells as underestimates. Per million T cells, TCR beta diversity dropped about linearly as age rose.

Sequenced: blood. This sequence joins TRBV20-1 and TRBJ2-5; tentative D call: TRBD1 (5 bases). The receptor's source is a man between 65 and 85 years old in good health. The CDR3 protein is CSARAPMSGETQYF. CDR3 DNA: TGCAGTGCTAGAGCCCCAATGTCAGGGGAGACCCAGTACTTC.